The 18 T cell receptor beta chains presented below share a single source sample, sequenced in a study of neoadjuvant anti-PD-1 for oral cavity cancer. TCRdb's copy holds only in-frame clones and misses some; the assay was immunoSEQ multiplex PCR. This sample has 75,000 to 100,000 clones, with roughly 80% found just once. This specimen consisted of PBMCs, obtained before nivolumab (anti-PD-1) treatment. These receptors were taken from a person between 40 and 85 years old with oral cavity squamous cell carcinoma.

This clone was observed a single time. This chain joins TRBV6-1 and TRBJ2-7, with no clear D. Germline lookup yields CDR1 MNHNS and CDR2 SASEGT. V was shortened by 3 bases and J by 2 bases, with 8 bases between the two germline ends. The CDR3 covers 13 residues. In DNA, the CDR3 is TGTGCCAGCAGTGATCCCGGGCCCTACGAGCAGTACTTC. This gives the protein CASSDPGPYEQYF.

In its sample, this clone was seen a few times. The V and J genes are TRBV9 and TRBJ2-2, with D hard to call. This CDR3 is 14 amino acids long. Germline V lookup: CDR1 SGDLS, CDR2 YYNGEE. V lost 1 base to trimming and J lost 3 bases, with 7 bases between them. The DNA for the CDR3 is TGTGCCAGCAGCGTAATCTGGGACACCGGGGAGCTGTTTTTT. It codes for CASSVIWDTGELFF.

This rearrangement joins TRBV10-1 to TRBJ2-7; D may match TRBD1 or TRBD2 (5 bases each). V lost 4 bases, J lost 5 bases, and 15 bases lay in between. The CDR3 length is 14 residues. The V gene's germline CDR1 is WNHNN and CDR2 SYGVQD (reference sequence). The CDR3 sequence: CASSAGTREDEQYF. The CDR3 coding sequence is TGCGCCAGCAGTGCCGGGACCCGGGAAGACGAGCAGTACTTC.

The V call is TRBV2, the J call TRBJ1-5, with D hard to call. The germline gives CDR1 SNHLY, CDR2 FYNNEI. Trimming removed 5 bases at V and 7 bases at J, with 12 bases between. This CDR3 contains 13 residues. The CDR3 bases are TGTGCCAGCAGTCTCAGGCTCGGACAGCCCCAGCATTTT. Encoded protein: CASSLRLGQPQHF.

The chain couples TRBV25-1 to TRBJ2-7; TRBD1 matches 8 bases. V was clipped by 6 bases and J by 6 bases; unmatched bases: 7. The CDR3 is 13 residues long. In germline, CDR1 is MGHDK, CDR2 SYGVNS. CDR3 loop: CASRETGTGEQYF. The CDR3 bases are TGTGCCAGCAGGGAAACCGGGACAGGCGAGCAGTACTTC.

This clone was counted a single time. The rearrangement uses TRBV7-3 and TRBJ2-6; D is perhaps TRBD1 (6 bases). CDR3 length: 17 amino acids. The germline V gene encodes CDR1 SGHTA and CDR2 FQGTGA. Trimming cost V 1 base and J 4 bases, with 14 bases left between them. CDR3 region: CASSLNVGASGANVLTF. CDR3 coding DNA: TGTGCCAGCAGCTTAAATGTGGGGGCCAGCGGGGCCAACGTCCTGACTTTC.

The CDR3 loop reads CASSQNIPNTEAFF. The CDR3 DNA sequence: TGTGCCAGCAGCCAGAATATCCCGAACACTGAAGCTTTCTTT. The chain carries TRBV14 and TRBJ1-1, with D unresolved. Between the trimmed V and J ends, which lost 3 bases and 1 base, there was a span of 9 bases. Germline-derived CDR1 and CDR2 are SGHDN and FVKESK. CDR3 length: 14 residues.

The rearrangement links TRBV28 to TRBJ2-5; 7 bases are shared with TRBD2. Unmatched junction bases numbered 8, after V lost 4 bases and J lost 3 bases. Germline lookup yields CDR1 MDHEN and CDR2 SYDVKM. This CDR3 region has 15 residues. The CDR3 spells CASSSGGGSKETQYF. The DNA for the CDR3 is TGTGCCAGCAGTTCGGGGGGAGGGTCCAAAGAGACCCAGTACTTC.

The sample holds a few counts of this clone. The rearrangement uses TRBV7-9 and TRBJ1-4; D uncertain. This CDR3 has 15 amino acids. V lost 6 bases and J 0 bases, leaving 11 bases between the germline ends. The germline V gene encodes CDR1 SEHNR and CDR2 FQNEAQ (reference sequence). DNA for the CDR3: TGTGCCAGCAGGAAAGGCCTTGCAACTAATGAAAAACTGTTTTTT. Protein sequence: CASRKGLATNEKLFF.

The chain links TRBV29-1 to TRBJ1-2; a possible D gene is TRBD1 (5 bases). The CDR3 is 15 residues long. Germline V gene lookup returns CDR1 SQVTM and CDR2 ANQGSEA. Between the trimmed V and J ends, which lost 4 bases and 4 bases, there was a span of 19 bases. CDR3 coding DNA: TGCAGCGTTGGCACCGTCTTCGGGACCTTCTATGGCTACACCTTC. Translation: CSVGTVFGTFYGYTF. Complete variable domain (other parts from reference TRBV29-1 and TRBJ1-2): SAVISQKPSRDICQRGTSLTIQCQVDSQVTMMFWYRQQPGQSLTLIATANQGSEATYESGFVIDKFPISRPNLTFSTLTVSNMSPEDSSIYLCSVGTVFGTFYGYTFGSGTRLTVV.

The rearrangement links TRBV18 to TRBJ2-1; 10 nucleotides align to TRBD2. This CDR3 is built from 18 residues. The V segment lost 1 base and the J segment 0 bases; nucleotides outside the gene matches: 6. The germline V gene has CDR1 KGHSH and CDR2 LQKENI. CDR3 nucleotides: TGTGCCAGCTCACCACAGGGACTAGCGCTAAGCTCCTACAATGAGCAGTTCTTC. Protein sequence: CASSPQGLALSSYNEQFF.

This sequence joins TRBV29-1 and TRBJ2-7; D gene uncertain. V lost 0 bases and J lost 0, with 6 bases in between. The CDR3 runs 13 residues. The V gene's germline CDR1 is SQVTM and CDR2 ANQGSEA. This CDR3 is CSVEDGSSYEQYF. The CDR3 nucleotides are TGCAGCGTTGAAGACGGCAGCTCCTACGAGCAGTACTTC.

The chain has TRBV11-2 and TRBJ2-7, with 7 nucleotides matching TRBD1. The CDR3 loop spans 15 amino acids. V lost 5 bases to trimming and J lost 2 bases; unmatched junction nucleotides: 9. From germline, CDR1 is SGHAT and CDR2 FQNNGV. CDR3 in amino acids: CASSPGPGGTYEQYF. CDR3 DNA: TGTGCCAGCAGCCCTGGTCCAGGGGGAACCTACGAGCAGTACTTC.

Only one count was recorded for this clone. The chain employs TRBV29-1 and TRBJ2-7; perhaps TRBD2 as D (5 bases). V gave up 0 bases and J gave up 3 bases, with 15 bases separating them. CDR1 and CDR2 (germline): SQVTM, ANQGSEA. The CDR3 is 15 residues long. The CDR3 region has the DNA TGCAGCGTTGAAGATCGTAGGCTAGCCAGCTACGAGCAGTACTTC. This codes for CSVEDRRLASYEQYF.

This sequence joins TRBV19 and TRBJ2-1; 16 bases line up with TRBD2. Per the germline V gene, CDR1 is LNHDA and CDR2 is SQIVND (reference sequence). The CDR3 is 16 residues long. Trimming removed 4 bases from V and 8 bases from J; junction bases left unmatched: 5. The CDR3 here is CASSRGTSGRGHEQFF. The CDR3 DNA reads TGTGCCAGTAGTAGGGGGACTAGCGGGAGGGGACATGAGCAGTTCTTC.

This chain uses TRBV5-1 with TRBJ2-6, with 12 nucleotides matching TRBD2. The V and J ends lost 4 bases and 0 bases, in that order; junction bases with no gene match: 14. The CDR3 runs 21 residues. Germline CDR1 and CDR2: SGHRS and YFSETQ. In nucleotides, the CDR3 is TGCGCCAGCAGCCCAATCTGGGCTAGCGGGAGGGTAGTCTCTGGGGCCAACGTCCTGACTTTC. Translation gives CASSPIWASGRVVSGANVLTF.

V usage is TRBV5-1 and J usage is TRBJ2-5; D possibly corresponds to TRBD2 (6 bases). Germline CDR1 is SGHRS and CDR2 is YFSETQ. The V end lost 0 bases, the J end lost 1 base, and 13 bases lay between the germline ends. This CDR3 has 16 amino acids. CDR3 in DNA: TGCGCCAGCAGCTTGGAGGGCGGGACCAGCCAAGAGACCCAGTACTTC. Protein: CASSLEGGTSQETQYF.

The rearrangement joins TRBV30 to TRBJ2-2; 11 bases match TRBD2. Germline V CDR1 and CDR2: GTSNPN, SVGIG (reference sequence). The trim removed 4 bases at V and 4 bases at J, leaving 5 bases unmatched. CDR3 size: 15 residues. In nucleotides, the CDR3 is TGTGCCTGGACGCTAGCGGGAGGCCCCACCGGGGAGCTGTTTTTT. As protein: CAWTLAGGPTGELFF.